What follows are 21 T cell receptor beta chains derived from one specimen sequenced in a study of PD-1 blockade in classical Hodgkin lymphoma. TCRdb keeps only in-frame clones here, not all; method: immunoSEQ multiplex PCR. The sample yields 80,000 to 100,000 clones, 85% to 95% seen once. The time point denotes: cycle 4 day 1 (C4D1), after five to seven weeks of nivolumab. Each of the patients experienced relapse following autologous stem cell transplantation, and their brentuximab vedotin exposure differed. The input for sequencing was peripheral blood mononuclear cells (PBMCs), taken before the fourth cycle of nivolumab. The source is a human donor with classical Hodgkin lymphoma.

The gene calls are TRBV28 and TRBJ1-5, with 10 bases lining up with TRBD1. This CDR3 has 15 amino acids. CDR1 and CDR2 (germline): MDHEN, SYDVKM. The trim removed 5 bases at V and 3 bases at J, leaving 4 bases unmatched. The CDR3 nucleotides are TGTGCCAGCAGTCCGACAGGGGGCCCCAATCAGCCCCAGCATTTT. Amino acids: CASSPTGGPNQPQHF.

The chain recombines TRBV2 with TRBJ2-7; tentatively, D is TRBD1 (5 bases). The V gene lost 3 bases and the J gene lost 3 bases, with 12 bases spanning the gap. This CDR3 has 14 amino acids. Germline CDR1 SNHLY, CDR2 FYNNEI. This CDR3 reads CASSDPDRYYEQYF. CDR3 bases: TGTGCCAGCAGTGATCCAGACAGATACTACGAGCAGTACTTC. The whole variable domain, remainder taken from reference TRBV2 and TRBJ2-7, is EPEVTQTPSHQVTQMGQEVILRCVPISNHLYFYWYRQILGQKVEFLVSFYNNEISEKSEIFDDQFSVERPDGSNFTLKIRSTKLEDSAMYFCASSDPDRYYEQYFGPGTRLTVT.

V usage is TRBV27 and J usage is TRBJ2-3; D is undetermined. Trimming left V 2 bases short and J 2 bases short, with 14 bases between. The CDR3 consists of 16 residues. Per germline, CDR1 MNHEY and CDR2 SMNVEV (reference sequence). The CDR3 protein is CASSLSVTTFTDTQYF. The CDR3 region has the DNA TGTGCCAGCAGTTTAAGCGTAACCACTTTCACAGATACGCAGTATTTT.

The chain employs TRBV10-2 and TRBJ2-2; 7 nucleotides match TRBD2. The germline gives CDR1 WSHSY, CDR2 SAAADI. The CDR3 is made up of 16 amino acids. V lost 6 bases to trimming and J lost 6 bases; unmatched junction nucleotides: 13. The chain's CDR3 is CASSRSTGGGSGELFF. The CDR3 DNA is TGCGCCAGCAGCCGGAGCACGGGAGGAGGGTCCGGGGAGCTGTTTTTT.

The chain has TRBV14 and TRBJ2-7, with D uncertain. The CDR3 runs to 12 residues. From germline, CDR1 is SGHDN and CDR2 FVKESK. V lost 3 bases and J lost 0, with 3 bases in between. The CDR3 DNA reads as TGTGCCAGCAGCCAGAGCTCCTACGAGCAGTACTTC. Protein sequence: CASSQSSYEQYF.

The chain has TRBV29-1 and TRBJ2-1; 7 bases map to TRBD1. Germline CDR1 SQVTM, CDR2 ANQGSEA. J lost 3 bases, V lost 4 bases, and 9 bases had no gene match. CDR3 length equals 15 residues. CDR3 region: CSVVARQGSYNEQFF. Here the CDR3 DNA reads TGCAGCGTTGTGGCACGACAGGGAAGCTACAATGAGCAGTTCTTC.

The chain carries TRBV27 and TRBJ2-7, with D possibly TRBD2 on 5 matching bases. The CDR3 has 13 residues. Trimming cost V 3 bases and J 4 bases, with 10 bases left between them. The germline V gene has CDR1 MNHEY and CDR2 SMNVEV (reference sequence). CDR3 amino acids: CASSLGDRYEQYF. The CDR3 bases are TGTGCCAGCAGTTTGGGAGATCGTTACGAGCAGTACTTC.

CDR3 loop: CASSMGQVLADTQYF. The CDR3 region has the DNA TGTGCCAGTAGTATGGGGCAGGTCCTAGCAGATACGCAGTATTTT. This chain links TRBV19 with TRBJ2-3; the D gene is possibly TRBD1 (5 bases). V was trimmed by 3 bases and J by 4 bases, leaving 14 bases between them. CDR1 is LNHDA and CDR2 is SQIVND in the germline V gene (reference sequence). This CDR3 contains 15 residues.

The chain recombines TRBV7-2 with TRBJ2-7, with TRBD1 matching over 10 bases. In germline, CDR1 is SGHTA, CDR2 FQGNSA. The CDR3 consists of 13 residues. Losses at the gene ends were 5 bases for V and 9 bases for J; bases not matched to a gene: 7. The CDR3 nucleotides are TGTGCCAGCAGCACCCGAGGGGACAGGGGGCAGTACTTC. It is translated as CASSTRGDRGQYF.

This sequence joins TRBV30 and TRBJ1-1; D uncertain. Germline V lookup: CDR1 GTSNPN, CDR2 SVGIG (reference sequence). Trimming removed 2 bases from V and 0 bases from J, with 7 bases in between. This CDR3 has 13 residues. CDR3 nucleotide sequence: TGTGCCTGGAGTAGGGAAGTGAACACTGAAGCTTTCTTT. It encodes CAWSREVNTEAFF.

This chain links TRBV10-2 with TRBJ2-7; D is ambiguous. CDR3 length: 11 amino acids. The V gene's germline CDR1 is WSHSY and CDR2 SAAADI. Trimming cost V 7 bases and J 9 bases, with 13 bases left between them. The CDR3 here is CASNTGVGQYF. As DNA, the CDR3 is TGCGCCAGCAACACGGGCGTGGGGCAGTACTTC.

The chain combines TRBV9 with TRBJ2-6, with D perhaps TRBD1 (5 bases). Germline lookup yields CDR1 SGDLS and CDR2 YYNGEE. V was pared by 2 bases and J by 0 bases, with 15 bases between. This CDR3 comprises 18 residues. The CDR3 coding sequence is TGTGCCAGCAGCGTGGCCAGGGCCCTAAGCTCTGGGGCCAACGTCCTGACTTTC. This codes for CASSVARALSSGANVLTF.

V and J are TRBV6-5 and TRBJ2-7; 9 bases line up with TRBD1. The CDR3 is 14 residues long. Germline trimming cut 6 bases from V and 2 bases from J; bases unmatched to any gene: 5. The germline V gene has CDR1 MNHEY and CDR2 SVGAGI. DNA of the CDR3: TGTGCCAGCAGAATGGACAGGGGCACCTACGAGCAGTACTTC. This encodes CASRMDRGTYEQYF.

V is TRBV6-5 and J is TRBJ2-7; D unresolved. In germline, CDR1 is MNHEY, CDR2 SVGAGI. CDR3 size: 14 residues. Trimming took 5 bases from V and 1 from J, leaving 12 bases between them. CDR3 in DNA: TGTGCCAGCAGTCGGATGAGAGGATCCTACGAGCAGTACTTC. It translates to CASSRMRGSYEQYF.

The chain uses TRBV6-1 and TRBJ2-1; D is possibly TRBD2 (7 bases). V lost 5 bases to trimming and J lost 2 bases, with 10 bases between them. This CDR3 is 14 amino acids long. Germline V gene lookup returns CDR1 MNHNS and CDR2 SASEGT. The CDR3, as DNA: TGTGCCAGCAGTAGGGGGGGTACCTACAATGAGCAGTTCTTC. It translates to CASSRGGTYNEQFF.

V gene TRBV10-3 combines with J gene TRBJ2-7; 9 bases agree with TRBD2. Germline loops: CDR1 ENHRY, CDR2 SYGVKD. This CDR3 has 15 residues. V lost 4 bases to trimming and J lost 0 bases; unmatched junction nucleotides: 4. Written as DNA, the CDR3 is TGTGCCATCAGTGGAGCTAGCGGGGTCTCCTACGAGCAGTACTTC. Its protein product is CAISGASGVSYEQYF.

This sequence joins TRBV5-1 and TRBJ1-1; D gene unclear. V lost 2 bases and J lost 1, with 12 bases in between. The CDR3 has 15 amino acids. Germline V gives CDR1 SGHRS, CDR2 YFSETQ. DNA of the CDR3: TGCGCCAGCAGCTTCTTTCTTCGTGAGAACACTGAAGCTTTCTTT. Protein: CASSFFLRENTEAFF.

The V and J genes are TRBV28 and TRBJ1-2; no clear D. The CDR3 spans 11 residues. From germline, CDR1 is MDHEN and CDR2 SYDVKM. The V and J ends lost 6 bases and 7 bases respectively, with 9 bases between them. CDR3 in DNA: TGTGCCAGCAGGGTAAGCTCTGGCTACACCTTC. This encodes CASRVSSGYTF.

This rearrangement joins TRBV28 to TRBJ1-1, with a possible D match to TRBD1 (6 bases). Germline CDR1 reads MDHEN; CDR2 reads SYDVKM. V gave up 3 bases and J gave up 2 bases, with 25 bases separating them. The CDR3 spans 19 residues. The CDR3 coding sequence is TGTGCCAGCAGTTTCCCCCCTACAGGGATCGGATTTTTCAACACTGAAGCTTTCTTT. As protein: CASSFPPTGIGFFNTEAFF.

The rearrangement joins TRBV6-6 to TRBJ1-1; 7 bases agree with TRBD1. Looked up from germline, CDR1 is MNHNY and CDR2 is SVGAGI (reference sequence). V lost 6 bases, J lost 3 bases, and 7 bases stayed unmatched. The CDR3 totals 14 residues. DNA for the CDR3: TGTGCCAGCAGACGACAGGGATCTTACACTGAAGCTTTCTTT. Translation: CASRRQGSYTEAFF.

V and J are TRBV27 and TRBJ1-5; D uncertain. The CDR3 is 15 residues long. The V and J ends lost 8 bases and 0 bases respectively, with 14 bases between them. Germline V gives CDR1 MNHEY, CDR2 SMNVEV (reference sequence). In DNA, the CDR3 is TGTGCCAGCCAATCAGAGCCCTATAGCAATCAGCCCCAGCATTTT. Translated, it gives CASQSEPYSNQPQHF.